Following are 2 T cell receptor beta chains from one sample sequenced in a study of CD4 T cells in relation to SARS-CoV-2 and coronaviruses. Their specific antigens are unknown. Before the COVID-19 pandemic, during about 2010-2018, CD4+ T cells were taken from unexposed donors. CD4+ T cells were isolated from the cells after 10 days of culture. The data were produced by immunoSEQ multiplex PCR, yet TCRdb's version contains in-frame clones alone and is incomplete. The sample lists roughly 20,000 clones; just over 75% were seen once. Sequenced material: CD4+ T cells from PBMCs, cultured in vitro. The receptors were sampled from a human donor in good health.

Turning to this clone: Other DNA sequences of this sample code for an identical CDR3. The chain carries TRBV5-1 and TRBJ2-3; D call uncertain. CDR1 is SGHRS, CDR2 YFSETQ, per germline. The CDR3 loop spans 12 amino acids. The V gene lost 3 bases and the J gene lost 3 bases, with 5 bases spanning the gap. This chain's CDR3 is CASSSATDTQYF. The CDR3, as DNA: TGCGCCAGCAGCTCCGCGACAGATACGCAGTATTTT.

This clone was detected only once. This chain uses TRBV12-5 with TRBJ2-7; TRBD1 matches 8 bases. The length of the CDR3 is 14 residues. CDR1 and CDR2 from the germline V gene are LGHNT and FRNRAP. V was pared by 4 bases and J by 2 bases, with 4 bases of the junction left unmatched. The CDR3 region has the DNA TGTGCTAGTGGTTCTAGGACAGGGCCCTACGAGCAGTACTTC. This encodes CASGSRTGPYEQYF.